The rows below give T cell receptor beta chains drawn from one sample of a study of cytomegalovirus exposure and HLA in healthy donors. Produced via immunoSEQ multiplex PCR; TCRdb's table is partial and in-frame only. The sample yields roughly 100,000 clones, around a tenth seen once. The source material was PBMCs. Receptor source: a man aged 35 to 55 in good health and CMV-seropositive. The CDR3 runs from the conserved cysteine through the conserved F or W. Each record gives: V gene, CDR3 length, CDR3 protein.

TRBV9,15,CASSAPGISRHEQFF
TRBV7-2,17,CASSLEVSGAGYNEQFF
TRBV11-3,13,CASSLEENNEQFF
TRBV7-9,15,CASSSPATGAYEQYF
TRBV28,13,CASSLAAYNEQFF
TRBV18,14,CASFSVGQGDTQYF
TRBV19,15,CASSRPGRVSEKLFF
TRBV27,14,CASSIAGGTTEAFF
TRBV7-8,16,CASSLGPDRAGNGYTF
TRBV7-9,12,CAATGVSYEQYF
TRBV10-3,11,CAIRNRVEAFF
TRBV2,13,CASSAGQSNEQYF
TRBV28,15,CASSSVSGAGTEAFF
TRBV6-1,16,CASSEVGTSATDTQYF
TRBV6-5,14,CASGSGTGVLFLYF
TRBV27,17,CASSQDLTGRYSYEQYF
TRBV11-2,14,CASSLGLASYEQYF
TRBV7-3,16,CASSSEGGDAIHEQFF
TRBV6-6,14,CASSHQTGTYEQYF
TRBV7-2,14,CASSADRDNQPQHF
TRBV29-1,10,CSPAAYEQYF
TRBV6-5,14,CASSQGTGGQPQHF
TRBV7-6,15,CASSLGQAGSYEQYF
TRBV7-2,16,CASSPWTSGRGNEQFF
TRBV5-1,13,CVSSLPGVYEQYF
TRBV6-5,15,CASSPGTGHTGELFF
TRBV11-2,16,CASSEEIAERFYEQYF
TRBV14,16,CASSLGQDYLSDTQYF
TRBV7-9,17,CASSVRLAGGAHNEQFF
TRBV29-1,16,CSVTLHGLSGANVLTF
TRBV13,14,CASLTGGESDTQYF
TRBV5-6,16,CASSFLSGRADNEQFF
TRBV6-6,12,CASSPRDFEQYF
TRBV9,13,CASSPALGRGYTF
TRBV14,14,CASSRQRATGELFF
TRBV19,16,CASSLGRTRGNQPQHF
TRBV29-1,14,CSVQGRTAPYEQYF
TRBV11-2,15,CASSLAGNSYNEQFF
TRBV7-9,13,CASSTPGKNIQYF
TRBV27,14,CASSGGTGRFEQYF
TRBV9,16,CASSVSEGQGPEKLFF
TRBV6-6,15,CASSYSSGLGETQYF
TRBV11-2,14,CASSPGTGQETQYF
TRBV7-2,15,CASSKDRGGLYEQYF
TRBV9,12,CASSVVQGEQYF
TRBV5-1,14,CATSPGGTPGELFF
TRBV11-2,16,CASSLSVAGATDTQYF
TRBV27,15,CASSLLTGITGELFF
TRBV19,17,CASSLAHPGPSTDTQYF
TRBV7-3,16,CASSGSSGRATGELFF
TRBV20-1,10,CSAPLEKLFF
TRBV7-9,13,CASSPRVGEKLFF
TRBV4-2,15,CASSQEFRAGGELFF
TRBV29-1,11,CSVGQGNIQYF